This entry describes one T cell receptor (beta chain). Profiled with immunoSEQ multiplex PCR; TCRdb holds only in-frame clones, not every one. The sample holds about 88,000 clones, roughly 84% seen once. The sample comes from a study of blood T cell repertoires in COVID-19. Whole-study context: Acute and convalescent COVID-19 samples came from the United States, Italy and Spain.

Trimming took 7 bases from V and 8 from J, leaving 11 bases between them. This CDR3 region has 11 residues. This clonotype was obtained from a woman older than 75 with acute or convalescent COVID-19. The V call is TRBV12-3 or TRBV12-4, the J call TRBJ1-1; D is unclear. The specimen was peripheral blood. CDR3 bases: TGTGCCAGCACCACCCGGGTCGAAGCTTTCTTT. Protein: CASTTRVEAFF.